These 27 T cell receptor beta chains were all obtained from the same sample, sequenced in a study of cytomegalovirus exposure and HLA in healthy donors. The PCR used 60 Vbeta and 13 Jbeta primers. TCRdb keeps only in-frame clones here, not all; method: immunoSEQ multiplex PCR. This table has roughly 86,000 clones, around 70% appearing once. The sample consisted of PBMCs. These receptors came from a man between 60 and 75 years old in good health and CMV-seronegative.

This clone is a singleton in its sample. The gene calls are TRBV29-1 and TRBJ2-1; TRBD2 agrees at 8 bases. The germline V gene has CDR1 SQVTM and CDR2 ANQGSEA. Unmatched junction bases numbered 5, after V lost 6 bases and J lost 4 bases. This CDR3 is 13 amino acids long. The CDR3 is CSVRSGSYNEQFF. For the CDR3, the DNA is TGCAGCGTGAGAAGCGGGAGTTACAATGAGCAGTTCTTC.

A single count supports this clone. The chain carries TRBV11-1 and TRBJ2-5, with 9 bases fitting TRBD2. Per germline, CDR1 SGHAT and CDR2 FQDESV (reference sequence). The CDR3 covers 14 residues. V was pared by 1 base and J by 5 bases, with 2 bases of the junction left unmatched. The CDR3 nucleotides are TGTGCCAGCAGCTTAGTCACTAGCGGGGAGACCCAGTACTTC. Protein product: CASSLVTSGETQYF.

The chain uses TRBV5-4 and TRBJ1-5; possible D gene TRBD1, 6 bases. Germline CDR1 and CDR2: SGHNT and YYREEE (reference sequence). This CDR3 has 13 residues. Deletions cut 2 bases from V and 4 bases from J, with 7 bases between. The CDR3 coding sequence is TGTGCCAGCAGCTTTCAGGGGAATCAGCCCCAGCATTTT. It is translated as CASSFQGNQPQHF.

The genes are TRBV6-5 and TRBJ2-5, with 7 bases that match TRBD2. The CDR3 spans 15 residues. Trimming cost V 4 bases and J 4 bases; bases outside gene matches: 9. Germline V lookup: CDR1 MNHEY, CDR2 SVGAGI. The DNA for the CDR3 is TGTGCCAGCAGTTCAGCGGGAAAGATACGAGAGACCCAGTACTTC. It is translated as CASSSAGKIRETQYF.

The chain carries TRBV5-1 and TRBJ2-7; D gene uncertain. This CDR3 is built from 14 residues. Trimming cost V 0 bases and J 3 bases, with 10 bases left between them. Germline-derived CDR1 and CDR2 are SGHRS and YFSETQ. CDR3 region: CASSLDYPNYEQYF. CDR3 DNA sequence: TGCGCCAGCAGCTTGGACTACCCGAACTACGAGCAGTACTTC.

The chain employs TRBV15 and TRBJ2-1; TRBD2 aligns across 9 bases. CDR1 and CDR2 from the germline V gene are LNHNV and YYDKDF (reference sequence). V dropped 0 bases and J dropped 0; count of bases not matched to a gene: 9. The CDR3 sequence is 19 residues long. CDR3 in amino acids: CATSRERAGGRSSYNEQFF. CDR3 DNA sequence: TGTGCCACCAGCAGAGAACGAGCGGGGGGACGGAGCTCCTACAATGAGCAGTTCTTC.

The chain has TRBV11-2 and TRBJ2-7; 7 nucleotides agree with TRBD2. Germline assignment: CDR1 SGHAT and CDR2 FQNNGV. V trimming: 1 base; J trimming: 3 bases; junction bases outside the gene matches: 6. This CDR3 region has 15 residues. The CDR3 coding sequence is TGTGCCAGCAGCTTAGTCCGGGGGGTCTTCTACGAGCAGTACTTC. Its protein product is CASSLVRGVFYEQYF.

Comment on this clone: This CDR3 is missing its conserved last phenylalanine or tryptophan, likely due to a read error. The chain is built from TRBV28 and TRBJ1-2; D perhaps matches TRBD1 (5 bases). Germline V gene lookup returns CDR1 MDHEN and CDR2 SYDVKM. With 8 bases removed from V and 2 bases from J, the gap between germline ends came to 12 bases. This CDR3 is built from 13 residues. CDR3 sequence reads: CASHGPGNYGYTL. DNA for the CDR3: TGTGCCAGCCACGGCCCAGGGAACTATGGCTACACCCTC.

This chain uses TRBV6-5 with TRBJ1-2, with TRBD1 matching 8 bases. The CDR3 is made up of 13 amino acids. J was trimmed by 5 bases and V by 6 bases; bases with no gene match: 5. Per germline, CDR1 MNHEY and CDR2 SVGAGI. The CDR3 sequence: CASRTGTGYGYTF. The CDR3 nucleotides are TGTGCCAGCAGGACCGGGACAGGATATGGCTACACCTTC.

There are a few counts of this clone. The chain combines TRBV5-8 with TRBJ2-5, with 7 nucleotides matching TRBD1. CDR1 and CDR2 from the germline V gene are SGHTS and YDEGEE. Unmatched junction bases numbered 10, after V lost 4 bases and J lost 4 bases. There are 15 residues in the CDR3. DNA for the CDR3: TGTGCCAGCAGCCATGAGACAGGGCCCCCAGAGACCCAGTACTTC. It translates to CASSHETGPPETQYF.

This clone was recorded only once. V and J are TRBV10-1 and TRBJ2-2, with 8 nucleotides matching TRBD2. J gave up 6 bases and V 3 bases, and 9 bases lay outside the gene matches. The germline V gene has CDR1 WNHNN and CDR2 SYGVQD (reference sequence). The length of the CDR3 is 16 residues. The CDR3 nucleotides are TGCGCCAGCAGTGACAGGGGACTAGAGAGCTCCGGGGAGCTGTTTTTT. It is translated as CASSDRGLESSGELFF.

CDR3 loop: CASRSNNQPQHF. CDR3 bases: TGTGCCAGCAGATCCAACAATCAGCCCCAGCATTTT. The gene calls are TRBV28 and TRBJ1-5; D unclear. The CDR3 spans 12 residues. Germline V gene data show CDR1 as MDHEN and CDR2 as SYDVKM. Trimming cost V 6 bases and J 3 bases, with 6 bases left between them.

The chain carries TRBV14 and TRBJ2-5; 10 bases align to TRBD1. The germline gives CDR1 SGHDN, CDR2 FVKESK. J lost 5 bases, V lost 4 bases, and 13 bases had no gene match. The length of the CDR3 is 17 residues. The CDR3 DNA reads TGTGCCAGCAGCCCACCGGGACAGGGGTCCTCCCGGGAGACCCAGTACTTC. It translates to CASSPPGQGSSRETQYF.

With respect to this clone: A junction end diverges from the germline sequence, so it may reflect a read error. This chain uses TRBV6-5 with TRBJ2-3; a possible D gene is TRBD2 (5 bases). CDR3 length equals 14 residues. CDR1 is MNHEY and CDR2 is SVGAGI in the germline V gene. In nucleotides, the CDR3 is TGTGCCAGCAGTTACTCGGCTAGCATAGATACGCAGTATTTT. It codes for CASSYSASIDTQYF.

The genes are TRBV5-1 and TRBJ2-7, with 11 bases lining up with TRBD1. CDR1 is SGHRS, CDR2 YFSETQ, per germline. Trimming at V came to 5 bases and at J to 3 bases, leaving 7 bases not matched to a gene. The CDR3 runs to 15 residues. This CDR3 reads CASREGQGVNYEQYF. The CDR3 DNA follows: TGCGCCAGCAGGGAGGGACAGGGGGTAAACTACGAGCAGTACTTC.

The V gene is TRBV11-2, the J gene TRBJ2-3, with TRBD2 identical over 14 bases. This CDR3 has 18 residues. CDR1 SGHAT and CDR2 FQNNGV come from the germline V gene. V was clipped by 4 bases and J by 5 bases; unmatched bases: 11. This CDR3 reads CASSSSRLAGGPGDTQYF. The CDR3 bases are TGTGCCAGCAGCTCTAGTCGACTAGCGGGAGGGCCAGGAGATACGCAGTATTTT.

This clone was counted a single time. The CDR3 nucleotides are TGCGCCAGCAGCCAACGTACTGAAGCTTTCTTT. It is translated as CASSQRTEAFF. The chain combines TRBV4-1 with TRBJ1-1; unclear D gene. Trimming removed 2 bases from V and 5 bases from J, with 3 bases in between. The CDR3 covers 11 residues. Germline-derived CDR1 and CDR2 are MGHRA and YSYEKL.

V gene TRBV2 combines with J gene TRBJ2-2; D unclear. The CDR3 covers 14 residues. V was trimmed by 4 bases and J by 4 bases, leaving 10 bases between them. From germline, CDR1 is SNHLY and CDR2 FYNNEI. The CDR3 DNA reads as TGTGCCAGCAGTGTTCTTTCCGGCACCGGGGAGCTGTTTTTT. Its protein is CASSVLSGTGELFF.

This clone was observed a few times. The chain couples TRBV6-5 to TRBJ2-7, with 8 bases lining up with TRBD1. Germline CDR1 reads MNHEY; CDR2 reads SVGAGI. Trimming at V came to 7 bases and at J to 0 bases, leaving 8 bases not matched to a gene. There are 15 residues in the CDR3. CDR3 loop: CASTPGTGASYEQYF. CDR3 sequence (DNA): TGTGCCAGCACCCCCGGGACAGGAGCCTCCTACGAGCAGTACTTC.

V usage is TRBV7-9 and J usage is TRBJ1-1, with D possibly matching TRBD1 (5 bases). V was trimmed by 3 bases and J by 11 bases, leaving 13 bases between them. The CDR3 extends over 12 amino acids. CDR1 SEHNR and CDR2 FQNEAQ come from the germline V gene (reference sequence). CDR3 loop: CASSLGRGSAFF. In DNA form, the CDR3 reads TGTGCCAGCAGCTTGGGAAGGGGCTCGGCTTTCTTT.

This clone was recorded a few times. CDR3 in amino acids: CASSLGQGYSYNSPLHF. CDR3 DNA: TGTGCCAGCAGTCTCGGACAGGGGTACTCCTATAATTCACCCCTCCACTTT. The chain recombines TRBV27 with TRBJ1-6, with TRBD1 identical over 9 bases. The CDR3 extends over 17 amino acids. Germline trimming cut 5 bases from V and 0 bases from J; bases unmatched to any gene: 5. In germline, CDR1 is MNHEY, CDR2 SMNVEV (reference sequence).

This clone has only one observation. This sequence joins TRBV4-1 and TRBJ1-5, with no clear D. The V end lost 3 bases, the J end lost 4 bases, and 13 bases lay between the germline ends. This CDR3 comprises 15 residues. Germline V CDR1 and CDR2: MGHRA, YSYEKL. The CDR3 DNA is TGCGCCAGCAGCCAGGGTCTCCCGGGGAATCAGCCCCAGCATTTT. Translating it yields CASSQGLPGNQPQHF.

The V and J genes are TRBV5-4 and TRBJ2-2; no clear D gene. Trimming pared 0 bases from V and 0 bases from J, leaving 9 bases between. Germline CDR1 SGHNT, CDR2 YYREEE (reference sequence). The CDR3 extends over 16 amino acids. The CDR3, as DNA: TGTGCCAGCAGCTTGGGTCAGCAGGCGAACACCGGGGAGCTGTTTTTT. Translation gives CASSLGQQANTGELFF. The full variable domain, rest sourced from reference TRBV5-4 and TRBJ2-2, is ETGVTQSPTHLIKTRGQQVTLRCSSQSGHNTVSWYQQALGQGPQFIFQYYREEENGRGNFPPRFSGLQFPNYSSELNVNALELDDSALYLCASSLGQQANTGELFFGEGSRLTVL.

J is TRBJ1-5 and V is TRBV6-5, with D tentatively TRBD1 (5 bases). V gave up 10 bases and J gave up 0 bases, with 16 bases separating them. The length of the CDR3 is 15 residues. Looked up from germline, CDR1 is MNHEY and CDR2 is SVGAGI. CDR3 loop: CATTDRINSNQPQHF. The CDR3 DNA reads TGTGCCACGACCGACAGAATAAATAGCAATCAGCCCCAGCATTTT.

The chain employs TRBV7-2 and TRBJ2-3; TRBD2 agrees at 8 bases. Germline V gives CDR1 SGHTA, CDR2 FQGNSA. V trimming: 5 bases; J trimming: 1 base; junction bases outside the gene matches: 2. The CDR3 covers 14 residues. The CDR3 bases are TGTGCCAGCAGCCCAGCGGGGGGCACAGATACGCAGTATTTT. It encodes CASSPAGGTDTQYF.

Remarks on this clone: The sample carries other DNA sequences with the same CDR3. The V gene is TRBV6-5, the J gene TRBJ1-6; D remains ambiguous. Germline V gives CDR1 MNHEY, CDR2 SVGAGI. This CDR3 region has 13 residues. V was cut by 6 bases and J by 5 bases, with 8 bases left in between. In nucleotides, the CDR3 is TGTGCCAGCAGGCGCCGGGATAATTCACCCCTCCACTTT. Translation gives CASRRRDNSPLHF.

This rearrangement joins TRBV7-9 to TRBJ2-7; a weak D match, TRBD2 (5 bases). The CDR3 extends over 12 amino acids. Per germline, CDR1 SEHNR and CDR2 FQNEAQ (reference sequence). CDR3 sequence reads: CSIDEGPYEQYF. CDR3 in DNA: TGTTCCATTGATGAGGGCCCTTACGAGCAGTACTTC.